A single TCR beta chain is shown here with its context. Its antigen is currently not known. Within one base of it there is no much larger clone, and no base qualities were kept. The data originate from a study of early T cells in non-severe SARS-CoV-2 infection listed by TCRdb under 2021. Regarding the study in general: Bulk RNA from unsorted whole blood was used for TCR sequencing, so alpha and beta chains could not be paired. General findings and caveats noted by the study authors: VDJdb matching was skewed toward anti-spike CD8 responses and likely underestimated virus-specific expansions, missing private and CD4 specificities.

The library was generated by 5' RACE. The sequencer was a NextSeq 500. To correct for sequencing error and PCR bias, the TCR library protocol tagged individual cDNA molecules with unique molecular identifiers. TCR alpha and beta chains were both sequenced, and the abundances of alpha and beta sequences in each sample were closely correlated with each other. On the authors' methods: Decombinator V4 was used to perform V gene, J gene and CDR3 annotation of TCR sequences. TCRs were defined as expanded if a significant change between any two time points was detected under a Poisson model with p below 0.0001. TCR abundances were normalised to the total number of TCRs sequenced in each sample and reported as counts per million. MAIT TCRs were defined by TRAV1-2 paired with TRAJ12, TRAJ20 or TRAJ33, and iNKT TCRs by TRAV10 paired with TRAJ18. A search of VDJdb, accessed on 1 November 2021, was run for TCRs annotated to CMV, EBV and SARS-CoV-2, with TCRs annotated for multiple antigens excluded. TCRdb took the public reads, trimmed them with fastp at Q25, ran MiXCR for clone calling and kept in-frame beta chains. Each CDR3 protein gets just one entry, which takes the most common genes and DNA from the rows behind it. The authors' filters were not applied to this entry. For this sample the table gives 70,000 or so distinct CDR3 sequences, of which around 9.1% were detected only once. In total, the top ten clones hold 7.6% of the sample.

From the cysteine through the phenylalanine, the CDR3 covers 14 amino acids. Only the CDR3 portion is preserved as DNA: 42 bases, with reading frame beginning at the first base. V gives up 0 bases and J gives up 0 bases, and the segment between their germline ends measures 3 bases. CDR1 is given as SNHLY and CDR2 as FYNNEI, both from the germline V gene. A case-control design nested within a healthcare worker cohort in London, UK, was used, with weekly nasopharyngeal swab PCR tests and blood sampling performed. Healthcare workers were recruited between 23 and 31 March 2020, during the week of the UK lockdown, and were followed weekly for up to about 15 weeks.

This receptor chain uses TRBV2 and TRBJ2-1, with the D gene not clear enough to name. The TCR originated in an adult who was a healthcare worker with PCR-confirmed SARS-CoV-2 infection or an uninfected control (not recorded which). The sequences come from whole blood, collected at baseline. The DNA sequence follows: TGTGCCAGCAGTGAAGCGCCCTCCTACAATGAGCAGTTCTTC. Its translation reads: CASSEAPSYNEQFF. The full variable domain, completed from the reference TRBV2 and TRBJ2-1 proteins outside the CDR3, reads EPEVTQTPSHQVTQMGQEVILRCVPISNHLYFYWYRQILGQKVEFLVSFYNNEISEKSEIFDDQFSVERPDGSNFTLKIRSTKLEDSAMYFCASSEAPSYNEQFFGPGTRLTVL.